This TCR beta chain was sequenced for a study of shared clonotypes between healthy human individuals. Study-level background: Donor ages ranged 18 to 49 years: a couple of women, a few men. Study-wide results and limits: Read depth was anticipated to influence clonotype sharing among donors. The study sampled only blood, and tissue repertoires likely differ.

Measured with immunoSEQ multiplex PCR; TCRdb has only the in-frame clones, and not every one. The table records 2 million to 3 million clones, over 85% of them present only once. V was clipped by 5 bases and J by 4 bases, with 17 bases between them. Germline-derived CDR1 and CDR2 are SGHTA and FQGTGA. The CDR3 loop spans 16 amino acids. With regard to this clone: Antigen unknown.

Subsets obtained from CD4+ cells comprised CD45RA+ naive and CD45RA-negative memory cells. The chain is built from TRBV7-3 and TRBJ2-2; D may be TRBD1 (7 bases). This receptor was identified in a man between 18 and 29 years old in good health. Some clones in this sample may be carry-over from other donors' samples. Sequenced material: naive CD4+ T cells from PBMCs. Subset described: CD45RA+ positively selected. The CDR3 region has the DNA TGTGCCAGCAGCAGAGGAGGGGGCCCCCTCACCGGGGAGCTGTTTTTT. Its protein is CASSRGGGPLTGELFF.